This TCR beta chain was profiled in a study of CD8 T cells in ankylosing spondylitis. TCRdb processed the 5' RACE reads anew with MiXCR; each CDR3 protein has one entry. This sample carries fewer than 250,000 distinct CDR3 sequences, around 32% of them seen once, and the ten largest clones take around 4.5%. This CDR3 comprises 14 residues. V gave up 5 bases and J gave up 3 bases; unmatched junction bases: 6. Germline lookup yields CDR1 DFQATT and CDR2 SNEGSKA (reference sequence). Ten or more counts support this clonotype. The V call is TRBV20-1, the J call TRBJ2-3; the match to TRBD1 covers 9 bases. Sequences were obtained from blood, either unsorted or a sorted T cell fraction (not recorded which). The source of this sequence is a male donor with ankylosing spondylitis or in good health (not recorded which). The CDR3 DNA is TGCAGTGCTCAAACCGGGACAGGGACAGATACGCAGTATTTT. It yields the protein CSAQTGTGTDTQYF.